This TCR beta chain originates from a study of OX40 agonist ivuxolimab in advanced cancers. Data came from immunoSEQ multiplex PCR; TCRdb stores just in-frame clones and leaves some out. The data contain 40,000 to 60,000 clones, about 80% of them singletons. Germline assignment: CDR1 SGHTA and CDR2 FQGNSA. CDR3 length: 13 residues. V lost 1 base and J 14 bases, leaving 12 bases between the germline ends. The chain couples TRBV7-2 to TRBJ1-6; D ambiguous. This clonotype was obtained from an adult with an advanced solid tumor such as melanoma, head and neck, liver or kidney cancer. This specimen was CD4+ or CD8+ T cells sorted from blood, taken in a trial of the OX40 agonist ivuxolimab. The CDR3 nucleotides are TGTGCCAGCAGCTTAGGCCAGACTACAACCCTCCACTTT. Translating it yields CASSLGQTTTLHF.